Listed below are T cell receptor beta chains from one sample, sequenced in a study of cytomegalovirus exposure and HLA in healthy donors. Only in-frame clones appear in the TCRdb table, and some are missing; sequencing was by immunoSEQ multiplex PCR. The sample contains 150,000 to 160,000 clones, 80% of which appear only once. Sequencing was carried out using PBMCs. These receptors were taken from a woman in her 40s in good health and CMV-seropositive. The CDR3 runs from the conserved cysteine through the conserved F or W. Each record gives: J gene, V gene, D gene, clone size, CDR3 DNA, CDR3 protein. A D gene is named only where the DNA matches it firmly. Clone sizes are given selectively: once, few, many, or a class where the clone is expanded.

>TRBJ2-7|TRBV11-2|TRBD2|-
TGTGCCAGCAGCTTAGAACTAGCGGGGGACTACGAGCAGTACTTC
CASSLELAGDYEQYF
>TRBJ2-7|TRBV6-5|TRBD2|-
TGTGCCAGCAGTTATCAACTAGCGGGAGCCTACGAGCAGTACTTC
CASSYQLAGAYEQYF
>TRBJ2-3|TRBV6-5|TRBD2|-
TGTGCCAGCAGTCAGGGACTAGCGGGAGTGTATACGCAGTATTTT
CASSQGLAGVYTQYF
>TRBJ2-2|TRBV7-8|-|-
TGTGCCAGCAGCTTAGGACAGTACACCGGGGAGCTGTTTTTT
CASSLGQYTGELFF
>TRBJ2-1|TRBV27|TRBD2|-
TGTGCCAGCAGTTTATCGCGGCGGGAGGCCTCCTACAATGAGCAGTTCTTC
CASSLSRREASYNEQFF
>TRBJ2-3|TRBV5-6|-|-
TGTGCCAGCAGCTTGGCTGCGGGGTGGACGCAGTATTTT
CASSLAAGWTQYF
>TRBJ2-7|TRBV11-3|TRBD2|-
TGTGCCAGCAGCGTCCGACTAGCGGGAGGGCTCAACGAGCAGTACTTC
CASSVRLAGGLNEQYF
>TRBJ1-3|TRBV9|-|-
TGTGCCAGCAGCGGGGGGGTGTCTGGAAACACCATATATTTT
CASSGGVSGNTIYF
>TRBJ1-1|TRBV6-6|-|-
TGTGCCAGCAGTTACGACGGGTTTGGAACTGAAGCTTTCTTT
CASSYDGFGTEAFF
>TRBJ2-7|TRBV10-1|TRBD1|-
TGCGCCAGCAGTGACCGGGACAGGGGCCTCGACGAGCAGTACTTC
CASSDRDRGLDEQYF
>TRBJ2-2|TRBV11-3|TRBD2|-
TGTGCCAGCAGCTTAGATTTGGGCCTAGCGGGAGTTGAGACCGGGGAGCTGTTTTTT
CASSLDLGLAGVETGELFF
>TRBJ1-1|TRBV5-6|-|-
TGTGCCAGCAGCTTAGGAACAGGGATTACTGAAGCTTTCTTT
CASSLGTGITEAFF
>TRBJ1-1|TRBV7-8|-|-
TGTGCCAGCAGCTCCGCGAGCCTTCCGGCTTTCTTT
CASSSASLPAFF
>TRBJ2-4|TRBV7-6|TRBD1|-
TGTGCCAGCAGCACAGGACAGGGCGTAGGGGACATTCAGTACTTC
CASSTGQGVGDIQYF
>TRBJ2-3|TRBV5-1|TRBD1|-
TGCGCCAGCAGCTCCCCAACCGGGACAGGCTTCACAGATACGCAGTATTTT
CASSSPTGTGFTDTQYF
>TRBJ1-2|TRBV10-3|-|-
TGTGCCATTACGGGATCCGGTGGTGGCTACACCTTC
CAITGSGGGYTF
>TRBJ2-1|TRBV19|TRBD1|-
TGTGCCAGTACCTCGGGAAGGACAGGGACCAATGAGCAGTTCTTC
CASTSGRTGTNEQFF
>TRBJ2-1|TRBV10-1|-|-
TGCGCCAGCAGCGACAGGTACAATGAGCAGTTCTTC
CASSDRYNEQFF
>TRBJ2-1|TRBV5-6|TRBD1|-
TGTGCCAGCAGCACCTCACAGGGGGCTTCCCGAAATGAGCAGTTCTTC
CASSTSQGASRNEQFF
>TRBJ2-5|TRBV30|-|-
TGTGCCTGGAGTGCCCGGGAGACCCAGTACTTC
CAWSARETQYF
>TRBJ1-1|TRBV5-4|TRBD1|-
TGTGCCAGCAGCGACACAGGGGCTATGAACACTGAAGCTTTCTTT
CASSDTGAMNTEAFF
>TRBJ2-2|TRBV15|-|-
TGTGCCACCAGCAGAGATTTGCCTAGGTGGTCCGAGGAGCTGTTTTTT
CATSRDLPRWSEELFF
>TRBJ1-1|TRBV11-2|TRBD1|-
TGTGCCAGCAGCCAGGGGATTGGACAGGGGACCACTGAAGCTTTCTTT
CASSQGIGQGTTEAFF
>TRBJ2-1|TRBV19|TRBD2|-
TGTGCCAGTAGGGGACTAGCGGGCTACAATGAGCAGTTCTTC
CASRGLAGYNEQFF
>TRBJ2-3|TRBV5-1|-|-
TGCGCCTGCAGCTTGGCCAAAGATACGCAGTATTTT
CACSLAKDTQYF
>TRBJ1-2|TRBV19|-|-
TGTGCCAGTAGTATAGGGCAGGGGAACTATGGCTACACCTTC
CASSIGQGNYGYTF
>TRBJ2-7|TRBV11-3|-|-
TGTGCCAGCAGCTTAGGGGGGGAGACGGGAGTAAGGGTTTACGAGCAGTACTTC
CASSLGGETGVRVYEQYF
>TRBJ1-2|TRBV25-1|TRBD1|-
TGTGCCAGCAGTGAGAGGGGGGGACAGGAGAACTATGGCTACACCTTC
CASSERGGQENYGYTF
>TRBJ2-7|TRBV7-8|TRBD2|-
TGTGCCAGCAGCGCCCATCGGCTAGCGGGAGTTCCCACATACGAGCAGTACTTC
CASSAHRLAGVPTYEQYF
>TRBJ1-2|TRBV6-1|-|-
TGTGCCAGCAGTGTACAAGGCGGCGGCTACACCTTC
CASSVQGGGYTF
>TRBJ2-2|TRBV10-3|-|-
TGTGCCATCAGTGATCCGGGAGCCCCGAACACCGGGGAGCTGTTTTTT
CAISDPGAPNTGELFF
>TRBJ2-1|TRBV30|TRBD1|-
TGTGCCCACCAAGAGGGGGCGCACTACAATGAGCAGTTCTTC
CAHQEGAHYNEQFF
>TRBJ2-4|TRBV7-9|-|-
TGTGCCAGCAGCTTAAGCGGCGGTGACATTCAGTACTTC
CASSLSGGDIQYF
>TRBJ2-7|TRBV15|-|-
TGTGCCACCAGCCAAAGAGTCGGTACCTACGAGCAGTACTTC
CATSQRVGTYEQYF
>TRBJ1-1|TRBV28|TRBD1|once
TGTGCCAGCAGAGGCACAGGGGGCGGGACGAACACTGAAGCTTTCTTT
CASRGTGGGTNTEAFF
>TRBJ2-1|TRBV19|TRBD1|-
TGTGCCAGTAGTATAGCCCACGGGACAGGGGGTGTGGGTGAGCAGTTCTTC
CASSIAHGTGGVGEQFF
>TRBJ2-1|TRBV5-1|-|-
TGCGCCAGCAGCTTTCGGCGGGACTCCTACAATGAGCAGTTCTTC
CASSFRRDSYNEQFF
>TRBJ1-3|TRBV29-1|-|once
TGCAGCGTTGAAGATCTCCCAACAACCGGGACAAGGAAATATTTT
CSVEDLPTTGTRKYF
>TRBJ2-1|TRBV5-1|-|-
TGCGCCAGCAGCTTGGTCCTCTCCGACAATGAGCAGTTCTTC
CASSLVLSDNEQFF